The clone carrying this TCR beta chain was recorded many times. Its target is unknown. The CDR3 is made up of 15 amino acids. Per the germline V gene, CDR1 is SNHLY and CDR2 is FYNNEI. V lost 5 bases to trimming and J lost 2 bases; unmatched junction nucleotides: 2. Using a J-beta primer mix together with a sample-barcoded 5' primer, a second PCR was run for about 6 to 12 cycles. Sequencing of every sample gave 2.5 million or more CDR3-containing paired-end reads. TCRdb used MiXCR to reprocess the 5' RACE reads, holding one entry per CDR3 protein. The repertoire holds 1.6 million or so distinct CDR3 sequences, with roughly a third as singletons. This sample is part of a study of blood T cells in healthy people across ages. General observations from the study: A roughly linear fall in TCR beta diversity per million T cells was seen with increasing age. Estimated diversity across one million T cells was deemed an underestimate.

The sample taken for sequencing was blood. V and J are TRBV2 and TRBJ2-6; 8 bases match TRBD1. The source of this sequence is a woman younger than 45 in good health. Written as DNA, the CDR3 is TGTGCCAGCAGTCCGGACAGGGCTGGGGCCAACGTCCTGACTTTC. This translates into CASSPDRAGANVLTF.